These 18 T cell receptor beta chains originate from one sample sequenced in a study of OX40 agonist ivuxolimab in advanced cancers. This table comes from immunoSEQ multiplex PCR, and its TCRdb copy is limited to in-frame clones, with some not included. In the table there are fewer than 15,000 clones, approximately 78% of which are singletons. The sample here was CD4+ or CD8+ T cells sorted from blood, taken in a trial of the OX40 agonist ivuxolimab. These receptors came from an adult with an advanced solid tumor such as melanoma, head and neck, liver or kidney cancer.

On this clone itself: The sample carries other DNA sequences with the same CDR3. The chain uses TRBV28 and TRBJ2-2, with TRBD1 identical over 8 bases. Trimming at V came to 4 bases and at J to 0 bases, leaving 4 bases not matched to a gene. Germline V gives CDR1 MDHEN, CDR2 SYDVKM. CDR3 size: 16 residues. The CDR3 here is CASSSRQGSNTGELFF. In DNA form, the CDR3 reads TGTGCCAGCAGTTCAAGACAGGGGTCGAACACCGGGGAGCTGTTTTTT.

The rearrangement uses TRBV5-1 and TRBJ2-1, with 11 bases that match TRBD2. J gave up 6 bases and V 4 bases, and 6 bases lay outside the gene matches. The CDR3 is 15 residues long. CDR1 is SGHRS, CDR2 YFSETQ, per germline. The CDR3 protein is CASSLTSGGINEQFF. The CDR3 DNA follows: TGCGCCAGCAGCCTAACTAGCGGGGGAATCAATGAGCAGTTCTTC.

The chain combines TRBV27 with TRBJ2-7; no definite D call. The length of the CDR3 is 13 residues. Deletions cut 3 bases from V and 6 bases from J, with 12 bases between. In germline, CDR1 is MNHEY, CDR2 SMNVEV (reference sequence). CDR3 nucleotides: TGTGCCAGCAGTTTCGGTTCGGCGATCGAGCAGTACTTC. Protein product: CASSFGSAIEQYF.

This clone was found a few times. The chain has TRBV7-6 and TRBJ2-7; 7 bases are shared with TRBD1. V shed 1 base, J shed 2 bases, and the junction held 14 bases outside the gene matches. Looked up from germline, CDR1 is SGHVS and CDR2 is FNYEAQ. This CDR3 has 18 residues. CDR3 in amino acids: CASSLGFGARDRAYEQYF. The DNA for the CDR3 is TGTGCCAGCAGCTTAGGCTTCGGGGCTAGGGACAGAGCCTACGAGCAGTACTTC.

The rearrangement uses TRBV9 and TRBJ2-6; D is unclear. This CDR3 contains 15 residues. The V gene lost 0 bases and the J gene lost 0 bases, with 4 bases spanning the gap. Germline V CDR1 and CDR2: SGDLS, YYNGEE. CDR3 bases: TGTGCCAGCAGCGTAGCGAGCTCTGGGGCCAACGTCCTGACTTTC. Protein product: CASSVASSGANVLTF. Together with reference TRBV9 and TRBJ2-6, the CDR3 gives the full variable domain: DSGVTQTPKHLITATGQRVTLRCSPRSGDLSVYWYQQSLDQGLQFLIQYYNGEERAKGNILERFSAQQFPDLHSELNLSSLELGDSALYFCASSVASSGANVLTFGAGSRLTVL.

The chain has TRBV7-9 and TRBJ2-7; tentative D call: TRBD1 (6 bases). V lost 2 bases to trimming and J lost 6 bases, with 17 bases between them. CDR3 size: 15 residues. The germline gives CDR1 SEHNR, CDR2 FQNEAQ (reference sequence). CDR3 sequence reads: CASSLLLQGITEQYF. CDR3 DNA sequence: TGTGCCAGCAGCTTATTATTGCAGGGGATCACCGAGCAGTACTTC.

V is TRBV25-1 and J is TRBJ1-2; D is unclear. Trimming stripped 3 bases from V and 6 bases from J, with 17 bases between. Germline CDR1 is MGHDK and CDR2 is SYGVNS. The CDR3 consists of 15 residues. The DNA of the CDR3 is TGTGCCAGCAGTGACCTATCGGCCGTGTACGATGGCTACACCTTC. It codes for CASSDLSAVYDGYTF.

The CDR3 DNA sequence: TGTGCCATCAGTGAGTCTTCGGGGGGCGCAAGGACCGGGGAGCTGTTTTTT. This sequence encodes CAISESSGGARTGELFF. The V and J genes are TRBV10-3 and TRBJ2-2; D might be TRBD2 (7 bases). The V gene's germline CDR1 is ENHRY and CDR2 SYGVKD. V dropped 0 bases and J dropped 5 bases, with 16 bases sitting between them. CDR3 length: 17 amino acids.

V and J are TRBV19 and TRBJ2-1, with TRBD2 matching over 13 bases. The CDR3 is 15 amino acids. Germline assignment: CDR1 LNHDA and CDR2 SQIVND (reference sequence). V gave up 4 bases and J gave up 7 bases; unmatched junction bases: 4. The CDR3 sequence: CASSTLAGGPNEQFF. The CDR3 bases are TGTGCCAGTAGTACACTAGCGGGAGGGCCGAATGAGCAGTTCTTC.

The chain links TRBV27 to TRBJ2-3; D could derive from TRBD1 or TRBD2 (5 bases each). CDR1 is MNHEY, CDR2 SMNVEV, per germline (reference sequence). This CDR3 spans 14 amino acids. The ends were cut back, 6 bases at V and 3 bases at J, with 13 bases in the middle. CDR3 sequence reads: CASRQGAGTDTQYF. Written as DNA, the CDR3 is TGTGCCAGCAGGCAGGGAGCTGGGACAGATACGCAGTATTTT.

The chain carries TRBV7-6 and TRBJ1-5; D is uncertain. V dropped 5 bases and J dropped 2 bases, with 10 bases sitting between them. Germline values: CDR1 SGHVS, CDR2 FNYEAQ. This CDR3 spans 14 amino acids. The CDR3: CASSRDGGNQPQHF. DNA for the CDR3: TGTGCCAGCAGCCGCGACGGTGGCAATCAGCCCCAGCATTTT.

The CDR3 region is CATSRDKGAKNIQYF. The CDR3 nucleotides read TGTGCCACCAGCAGAGATAAGGGGGCCAAAAACATTCAGTACTTC. The chain links TRBV15 to TRBJ2-4; possible D gene TRBD1, 5 bases. The CDR3 is made up of 15 amino acids. The germline V and J ends were trimmed by 0 bases and 1 base, with 7 bases remaining between them. Germline V gene data show CDR1 as LNHNV and CDR2 as YYDKDF (reference sequence).

V and J are TRBV23-1 and TRBJ1-2; the match to TRBD1 covers 7 bases. TRBV23-1 is reported as an ORF; its role is uncertain. Trimming cost V 2 bases and J 4 bases; bases outside gene matches: 10. This CDR3 contains 16 residues. The CDR3 DNA reads as TGCGCCAGCAGTCAACCTTTTACGGGACAGACCTATGGCTACACCTTC. Translating it yields CASSQPFTGQTYGYTF.

The rearrangement links TRBV29-1 to TRBJ2-1; D is ambiguous. Germline CDR1 reads SQVTM; CDR2 reads ANQGSEA. Deletions cut 1 base from V and 4 bases from J, with 5 bases between. The CDR3 runs to 12 residues. CDR3 nucleotide sequence: TGCAGCGTTGAAGGGATGTACAATGAGCAGTTCTTC. Protein product: CSVEGMYNEQFF.

The rearrangement uses TRBV5-4 and TRBJ2-5; TRBD1 matches 7 bases. The CDR3 covers 14 residues. With V trimmed by 8 bases and J by 4 bases, 11 bases remained unmatched. Germline loops: CDR1 SGHNT, CDR2 YYREEE (reference sequence). The CDR3, as DNA: TGTGCCAGTAACCCAGACAGGGATGCAGAGACCCAGTACTTC. As protein: CASNPDRDAETQYF.

The chain combines TRBV11-2 with TRBJ2-7; perhaps TRBD1 as D (6 bases). Per the germline V gene, CDR1 is SGHAT and CDR2 is FQNNGV. Trimming took 1 base from V and 5 from J, leaving 9 bases between them. The CDR3 extends over 13 amino acids. The CDR3 DNA sequence: TGTGCCAGCAGCTTAGCCAGGGGCCACGAGCAGTACTTC. This encodes CASSLARGHEQYF.

This clone has a single count. This sequence joins TRBV7-8 and TRBJ1-5; maybe TRBD1 (5 bases). The CDR3 totals 15 residues. Per the germline V gene, CDR1 is SGHVS and CDR2 is FQNEAQ. V lost 2 bases and J 5 bases, leaving 13 bases between the germline ends. CDR3 DNA sequence: TGTGCCAGCAGCTTAAGGGGCTCCCAATATCAGCCCCAGCATTTT. This encodes CASSLRGSQYQPQHF.

This chain uses TRBV19 with TRBJ2-5; 9 bases fit TRBD1. Germline CDR1 LNHDA, CDR2 SQIVND (reference sequence). The CDR3 sequence is 16 residues long. The V and J ends lost 0 bases and 5 bases, in that order; junction bases with no gene match: 7. DNA of the CDR3: TGTGCCAGTAGTATAGACCCGGGACAGGGTCGGGAGACCCAGTACTTC. This gives the protein CASSIDPGQGRETQYF.